The 14 T cell receptor beta chains below come from one sample, sequenced in a study of T cells in Graves' hyperthyroidism and ophthalmopathy. Authors of the study amplified TCR beta CDR3 regions from RNA transcripts. The HTBI primer set drove a first-round RT-PCR of the TCR CDR3. Via MiXCR, TCRdb re-called the multiplex PCR reads, giving one row per CDR3 protein. Here the sample spans 250,000 to 300,000 distinct CDR3 sequences, roughly 19% being singletons. The sequencing input was blood. The receptors derive from a man between 45 and 60 years old with Graves' ophthalmopathy.

There are a few counts of this clonotype. The chain employs TRBV9 and TRBJ1-2; D may be TRBD1 (6 bases). Germline V gene lookup returns CDR1 SGDLS and CDR2 YYNGEE. The CDR3 spans 15 residues. Trimming shortened V by 4 bases and J by 2 bases, and 15 bases separated the two germline ends. CDR3 in amino acids: CASSINRDINYGYTF. CDR3 DNA sequence: TGTGCCAGCAGCATCAATCGGGACATCAACTATGGCTACACCTTC.

This clonotype turned up a few times. V usage is TRBV5-1 and J usage is TRBJ2-2; D ambiguous. With 6 bases removed from V and 3 bases from J, the gap between germline ends came to 15 bases. The CDR3 has 15 amino acids. Germline-derived CDR1 and CDR2 are SGHRS and YFSETQ. The CDR3 protein is CASNPAPVDTGELFF. In DNA form, the CDR3 reads TGCGCCAGCAACCCAGCCCCGGTGGACACCGGGGAGCTGTTTTTT.

The gene calls are TRBV5-1 and TRBJ1-3; D remains ambiguous. The CDR3 contains 14 residues. From germline, CDR1 is SGHRS and CDR2 YFSETQ. V lost 4 bases to trimming and J lost 0 bases, with 8 bases between them. CDR3 nucleotide sequence: TGCGCCAGCAGCCTGGACCACTCTGGAAACACCATATATTTT. Protein: CASSLDHSGNTIYF.

This clonotype was counted at least ten times. The V gene is TRBV28, the J gene TRBJ1-5, with D hard to call. The ends were cut back, 6 bases at V and 1 base at J, with 13 bases in the middle. This CDR3 region has 15 residues. Per germline, CDR1 MDHEN and CDR2 SYDVKM. The CDR3 DNA is TGTGCCAGCAGCCCCCGCATTGGGAGCAATCAGCCCCAGCATTTT. Protein sequence: CASSPRIGSNQPQHF.

This clonotype was seen just once. The chain recombines TRBV19 with TRBJ2-7, with D perhaps TRBD1 or TRBD2 (6 bases each). This CDR3 has 14 amino acids. The germline V gene encodes CDR1 LNHDA and CDR2 SQIVND (reference sequence). V lost 6 bases to trimming and J lost 5 bases, with 17 bases between them. This CDR3 is CASSTQGASDEQYF. In DNA form, the CDR3 reads TGTGCCAGTAGCACACAGGGAGCTAGCGACGAGCAGTACTTC. The full variable domain, its missing parts supplied by reference TRBV19 and TRBJ2-7, is DGGITQSPKYLFRKEGQNVTLSCEQNLNHDAMYWYRQDPGQGLRLIYYSQIVNDFQKGDIAEGYSVSREKKESFPLTVTSAQKNPTAFYLCASSTQGASDEQYFGPGTRLTVT.

This clonotype was counted a few times. The chain recombines TRBV7-9 with TRBJ2-1, with D tentatively TRBD2 (5 bases). The CDR3 runs to 15 residues. Germline V gives CDR1 SEHNR, CDR2 FQNEAQ (reference sequence). V lost 3 bases and J 4 bases, leaving 13 bases between the germline ends. The chain's CDR3 is CASSFRLAEYNEQFF. CDR3 coding DNA: TGTGCCAGCAGCTTCCGTCTAGCCGAATACAATGAGCAGTTCTTC.

CDR3 amino acids: CASSMGDYTYNEQFF. CDR3 nucleotide sequence: TGTGCCAGTAGTATGGGGGACTATACCTACAATGAGCAGTTCTTC. The rearrangement joins TRBV19 to TRBJ2-1, with TRBD2 identical over 7 bases. With V trimmed by 3 bases and J by 2 bases, 4 bases remained unmatched. The CDR3 has 15 residues. Looked up from germline, CDR1 is LNHDA and CDR2 is SQIVND (reference sequence).

This clonotype has a count of ten or more. The chain employs TRBV7-2 and TRBJ2-5, with TRBD1 identical over 7 bases. Trimming at V came to 8 bases and at J to 1 base, leaving 7 bases not matched to a gene. CDR1 and CDR2 from the germline V gene are SGHTA and FQGNSA. This CDR3 has 14 residues. CDR3 in amino acids: CASGLGTAQETQYF. For the CDR3, the DNA is TGTGCCAGCGGGTTGGGGACAGCCCAAGAGACCCAGTACTTC.

In its sample, this clonotype was seen many times. CDR3 nucleotide sequence: TGTGCCAGCAGGGGTCAAGAGCGGGAGAGGGGCACAGATACGCAGTATTTT. This translates into CASRGQERERGTDTQYF. This rearrangement joins TRBV28 to TRBJ2-3; TRBD2 agrees at 8 bases. The CDR3 consists of 17 residues. Trimming cost V 6 bases and J 1 base; bases outside gene matches: 12. Germline CDR1 is MDHEN and CDR2 is SYDVKM.

This clonotype has only a few counts. This chain links TRBV30 with TRBJ2-3, with 7 bases that match TRBD2. This CDR3 contains 17 residues. With 1 base clipped from V and 2 bases from J, the junction kept 12 bases outside the gene matches. In germline, CDR1 is GTSNPN, CDR2 SVGIG (reference sequence). DNA for the CDR3: TGTGCCTGGAGTGGCATCCTCCAGCGGGGTTACACAGATACGCAGTATTTT. This gives the protein CAWSGILQRGYTDTQYF. The variable domain in full, completed from reference TRBV30 and TRBJ2-3, reads SQTIHQWPATLVQPVGSPLSLECTVEGTSNPNLYWYRQAAGRGLQLLFYSVGIGQISSEVPQNLSASRPQDRQFILSSKKLLLSDSGFYLCAWSGILQRGYTDTQYFGPGTRLTVL.

This clonotype was seen repeatedly, ten times or more. The gene calls are TRBV7-6 and TRBJ2-7, with 8 bases aligning to TRBD2. The germline V gene has CDR1 SGHVS and CDR2 FNYEAQ. There are 14 residues in the CDR3. With 1 base clipped from V and 5 bases from J, the junction kept 4 bases outside the gene matches. In nucleotides, the CDR3 is TGTGCCAGCAGCTTAGTTAGCGGGACTAACGAGCAGTACTTC. It yields the protein CASSLVSGTNEQYF.

This clonotype has a handful of counts. The genes are TRBV20-1 and TRBJ2-1; TRBD2 agrees at 7 bases. Germline CDR1 DFQATT, CDR2 SNEGSKA (reference sequence). There are 14 residues in the CDR3. V lost 5 bases, J lost 6 bases, and 10 bases stayed unmatched. The CDR3 here is CSARRGGVINEQFF. In nucleotides, the CDR3 is TGCAGTGCTCGGCGGGGAGGGGTAATCAATGAGCAGTTCTTC.

This clonotype was seen at least ten times. The rearrangement joins TRBV28 to TRBJ1-1; D gene uncertain. Per germline, CDR1 MDHEN and CDR2 SYDVKM. The CDR3 is made up of 13 amino acids. The V end lost 6 bases, the J end lost 3 bases, and 11 bases lay between the germline ends. CDR3 amino acids: CASSSYRDTEAFF. DNA of the CDR3: TGTGCCAGCAGCTCCTATCGGGACACTGAAGCTTTCTTT.

This clonotype was counted a few times. This chain joins TRBV6-2 or TRBV6-3 and TRBJ2-2; tentatively, D is TRBD2 (7 bases). The CDR3 totals 14 residues. V lost 6 bases and J 4 bases, leaving 12 bases between the germline ends. CDR1 is MNHEY and CDR2 is SVGEGT in the germline V gene. CDR3 sequence: CASRNGGLTGELFF. The CDR3 bases are TGTGCCAGCAGAAACGGGGGGCTCACCGGGGAGCTGTTTTTT.